The clone carrying this T cell receptor (beta chain) was counted a few times. Its specificity is unknown. Documented time point: newly diagnosed GD, antithyroid drugs for less than 3 months. Extracted RNA from PBMCs served as the source of the TCR library. This record belongs to a study of regulatory T cells in long-lasting Graves disease. Study-level results: Patients with persistent Graves' had lower TCR diversity than newly diagnosed patients. New patients shared fewer public clonotypes (roughly 990) than persistent patients did (over 2,500). Persistent cases favored TRBV28, TRBJ1-2 and TRBJ2-5.

With iRepertoire HTBI primers and Arm-PCR of CDR3 regions, TCR beta libraries were built. As handled by the study authors: Across the samples, identification revealed roughly 56 TRBV and over 12 TRBJ segments. TCRdb redid the calling of the multiplex PCR reads with MiXCR, one entry per CDR3 protein. The authors' filters were not applied to this entry. The sample includes over 300,000 distinct CDR3 sequences, 15% to 17% seen only once; the top ten take about a fifth. The V end lost 4 bases, the J end lost 7 bases, and 14 bases lay between the germline ends. Germline-derived CDR1 and CDR2 are MNHEY and SVGEGT. The CDR3 length is 13 residues.

This chain links TRBV6-2 or TRBV6-3 with TRBJ2-7, with D possibly TRBD2 on 6 matching bases. The input for sequencing was peripheral blood mononuclear cells (PBMCs), taken at new diagnosis, from a patient treated with antithyroid drugs. The origin of this receptor is a female donor with Graves disease. The CDR3: CASSSSDQGEQYF. In DNA, the CDR3 is TGTGCCAGCAGTTCTAGCGACCAAGGGGAGCAGTACTTC.